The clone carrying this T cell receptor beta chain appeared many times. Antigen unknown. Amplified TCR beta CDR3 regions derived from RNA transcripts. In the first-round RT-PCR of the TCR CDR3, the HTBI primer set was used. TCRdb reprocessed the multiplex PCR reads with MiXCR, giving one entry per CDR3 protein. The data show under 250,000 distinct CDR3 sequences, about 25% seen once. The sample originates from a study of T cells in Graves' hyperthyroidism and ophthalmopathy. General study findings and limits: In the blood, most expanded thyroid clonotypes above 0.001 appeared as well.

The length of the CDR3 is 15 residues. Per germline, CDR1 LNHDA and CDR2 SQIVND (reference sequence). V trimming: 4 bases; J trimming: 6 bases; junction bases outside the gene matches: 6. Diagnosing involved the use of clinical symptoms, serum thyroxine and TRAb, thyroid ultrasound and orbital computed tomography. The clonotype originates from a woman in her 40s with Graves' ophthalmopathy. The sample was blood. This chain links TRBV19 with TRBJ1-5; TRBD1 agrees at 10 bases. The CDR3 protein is CASSTVGQGTQPQHF. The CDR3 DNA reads TGTGCCAGTAGTACAGTGGGACAGGGGACTCAGCCCCAGCATTTT.